The clone carrying this T cell receptor beta chain was found a few times. CDR1 and CDR2 from the germline V gene are SGHAT and FQNNGV. The CDR3 totals 15 residues. The V gene lost 2 bases and the J gene lost 5 bases, with 13 bases spanning the gap. In the original analysis: Estimated nucleated cell counts came from reference gene primer amplification. Generated by immunoSEQ multiplex PCR, the TCRdb table keeps only in-frame clones and is missing some. V and J calls and clone size are those listed in that table; D and trimming were worked out from the DNA. The table lists around 310,000 clones, 90% of them singletons. This sample was included in a study of blood T cell repertoires in COVID-19. The overall study: The study drew acute and convalescent COVID-19 samples from the United States, Italy and Spain. T cells, B-cell-depleted T cells, or PBMCs provided the cDNA or gDNA that served as material.

Seattle cases were enrolled at active infection and followed longitudinally. The chain carries TRBV11-2 and TRBJ1-5, with D possibly being TRBD1 (6 bases). The source material was peripheral blood. The clonotype originates from a middle-aged woman with COVID-19, enrolled during active disease. The CDR3 loop is CASSLNRGAHQPQHF. CDR3 coding DNA: TGTGCCAGCAGCTTAAATCGGGGGGCCCATCAGCCCCAGCATTTT.